Given below is one T cell receptor (beta chain) in context. Clones were sequenced by immunoSEQ multiplex PCR, and TCRdb holds only the in-frame ones, with some missing. The data show about 150,000 clones, 93% seen once. This record comes from a study of control samples from healthy donors and cancer patients. The CDR3 has 15 residues. Between the trimmed V and J ends, which lost 5 bases and 1 base, there was a span of 12 bases. The V gene's germline CDR1 is MDHEN and CDR2 SYDVKM. This chain links TRBV28 with TRBJ2-1, with D possibly being TRBD1 (5 bases). This clonotype was sampled from a man aged 50 to 60 in good health. Sequences were obtained from blood. The CDR3, as DNA: TGTGCCAGCAGTAGAGTTTGGACATCCTACAATGAGCAGTTCTTC. It translates to CASSRVWTSYNEQFF. Variable domain in full (rest from reference TRBV28 and TRBJ2-1): DVKVTQSSRYLVKRTGEKVFLECVQDMDHENMFWYRQDPGLGLRLIYFSYDVKMKEKGDIPEGYSVSREKKERFSLILESASTNQTSMYLCASSRVWTSYNEQFFGPGTRLTVL.